The 25 T cell receptor beta chains below all came from one sample that was sequenced in a study of CD8+CD57+ T cells in acquired aplastic anemia. Genomic DNA served as template for TCR beta VDJ and CDR3 profiling. TCRdb processed the reads anew with MiXCR; each CDR3 protein has one entry. The sample holds roughly 40,000 distinct CDR3 sequences, approximately 67% seen once. Sequencing used sorted CD4+, CD8+, or CD8+CD57+ T cells (not recorded which) from PBMCs. Receptors originate from a human donor in good health, serving as a control.

CDR3 bases: TGTGCCAGTAGTATTCGGATTGTTGGGAGTGAAGCTTTCTTT. This gives the protein CASSIRIVGSEAFF. The gene calls are TRBV5-6 and TRBJ1-1; D is unresolved. V shed 8 bases and J shed 7 bases, with 21 bases lying between them. CDR3 size: 14 residues. Germline CDR1 reads SGHDT; CDR2 reads YYEEEE.

Ten or more counts support this clonotype. The rearrangement links TRBV10-3 to TRBJ2-1, with 7 bases fitting TRBD2. The CDR3 covers 13 residues. V lost 0 bases and J lost 7; bases outside the gene matches: 0. Per germline, CDR1 ENHRY and CDR2 SYGVKD. CDR3 sequence reads: CAISESSGNEQFF. CDR3 DNA sequence: TGTGCCATCAGTGAGTCTAGCGGGAATGAGCAGTTCTTC.

V usage is TRBV4-1 and J usage is TRBJ2-1; D possibly corresponds to TRBD1 (6 bases). V dropped 0 bases and J dropped 13 bases, with 19 bases sitting between them. The CDR3 loop spans 15 amino acids. Germline loops: CDR1 MGHRA, CDR2 YSYEKL. The CDR3 is CASSQDIAKQGFQFF. For the CDR3, the DNA is TGCGCCAGCAGCCAAGATATCGCAAAACAGGGTTTTCAGTTCTTC.

CDR3 protein: CASSFGDSGNSPLHF. CDR3 nucleotides: TGTGCCAGCAGCTTTGGGGACAGCGGGAATTCACCCCTCCACTTT. V and J are TRBV7-9 and TRBJ1-6; TRBD1 matches at 7 bases. The V gene end was trimmed by 3 bases and the J gene end by 7 bases; junction bases not matched to a gene: 6. The CDR3 is made up of 15 amino acids. The V gene's germline CDR1 is SEHNR and CDR2 FQNEAQ (reference sequence).

V and J are TRBV7-2 and TRBJ2-7; D is unresolved. CDR3 length: 13 residues. Germline V gives CDR1 SGHTA, CDR2 FQGNSA. V lost 6 bases to trimming and J lost 0 bases, with 9 bases between them. CDR3 in DNA: TGTGCCAGCAGGGACGGCTCCTCCTACGAGCAGTACTTC. Translating gives CASRDGSSYEQYF.

The chain has TRBV25-1 and TRBJ1-1; no definite D call. The CDR3 length is 15 residues. The V gene's germline CDR1 is MGHDK and CDR2 SYGVNS. Trimming left V 0 bases short and J 5 bases short, with 13 bases between. Here the CDR3 reads CASSEYKGIETEAFF. The CDR3, as DNA: TGTGCCAGCAGTGAATATAAGGGAATCGAGACTGAAGCTTTCTTT.

The genes are TRBV9 and TRBJ1-5; D might be TRBD1 (5 bases). This CDR3 is built from 15 residues. The ends were cut back, 4 bases at V and 1 base at J, with 12 bases in the middle. CDR1 is SGDLS, CDR2 YYNGEE, per germline. CDR3 residues: CASSSAGGSNQPQHF. The DNA for the CDR3 is TGTGCCAGCAGCTCAGCGGGGGGGAGCAATCAGCCCCAGCATTTT.

The chain joins TRBV15 to TRBJ2-2, with D maybe TRBD2 (6 bases). V dropped 0 bases and J dropped 6 bases, with 11 bases sitting between them. The germline CDR1 and CDR2 sequences are LNHNV and YYDKDF (reference sequence). The CDR3 is made up of 15 amino acids. DNA for the CDR3: TGTGCCACCAGCAGAGATCACGGGGGTCCCGGGGAGCTGTTTTTT. This translates into CATSRDHGGPGELFF.

This chain links TRBV20-1 with TRBJ2-7, with 15 bases aligning to TRBD2. CDR1 and CDR2 (germline): DFQATT, SNEGSKA (reference sequence). This CDR3 has 15 amino acids. V lost 6 bases to trimming and J lost 4 bases; unmatched junction nucleotides: 7. CDR3 in amino acids: CSALGLAGGSYEQYF. The CDR3 region has the DNA TGCAGTGCCCTGGGACTAGCGGGGGGAAGTTACGAGCAGTACTTC.

The chain carries TRBV7-7 and TRBJ2-5; 7 nucleotides align to TRBD1. This CDR3 is 13 amino acids long. In germline, CDR1 is SSHAT, CDR2 FNYEAQ (reference sequence). V trimming: 5 bases; J trimming: 4 bases; junction bases outside the gene matches: 4. CDR3 in amino acids: CASSPGGRETQYF. CDR3 bases: TGTGCCAGCAGCCCAGGGGGTCGAGAGACCCAGTACTTC.

The chain uses TRBV10-1 and TRBJ2-7; D not certain. The V end was cut by 2 bases, the J end by 2 bases, with 4 bases between. The length of the CDR3 is 12 residues. Germline V gene sequence: CDR1 WNHNN, CDR2 SYGVQD (reference sequence). CDR3 loop: CASSERPYEQYF. The CDR3 region has the DNA TGCGCCAGCAGTGAGCGGCCCTACGAGCAGTACTTC.

This clonotype was picked up a small number of times. The V gene is TRBV4-1, the J gene TRBJ2-5, with D possibly matching TRBD2 (6 bases). This CDR3 has 14 residues. V was trimmed by 0 bases and J by 4 bases, leaving 9 bases between them. Per the germline V gene, CDR1 is MGHRA and CDR2 is YSYEKL. CDR3 in amino acids: CASSQDRSGETQYF. The CDR3 DNA sequence: TGCGCCAGCAGCCAAGATCGTAGCGGAGAGACCCAGTACTTC.

This clonotype came up a few times. The chain joins TRBV7-2 to TRBJ2-7, with D possibly TRBD1 on 6 matching bases. The germline CDR1 and CDR2 sequences are SGHTA and FQGNSA. V lost 5 bases, J lost 6 bases, and 8 bases lay in between. The CDR3 is 11 residues long. In DNA, the CDR3 is TGTGCCAGCAGCGCCAGGGGCGAGCAGTACTTC. Protein product: CASSARGEQYF.

V gene TRBV2 combines with J gene TRBJ2-7; TRBD1 matches at 7 bases. The germline gives CDR1 SNHLY, CDR2 FYNNEI. The V segment lost 3 bases and the J segment 6 bases; nucleotides outside the gene matches: 8. The CDR3 totals 14 residues. DNA of the CDR3: TGTGCCAGCAGTGAGGTCAACAGGGGTCGCGAGCAGTACTTC. This sequence encodes CASSEVNRGREQYF.

This CDR3 reads CASSQGPDEAFF. CDR3 coding DNA: TGTGCCAGCAGCCAAGGCCCCGATGAAGCTTTCTTT. V gene TRBV4-2 combines with J gene TRBJ1-1, with unresolved D. Trimming pared 1 base from V and 7 bases from J, leaving 7 bases between. CDR3 length: 12 residues. Germline values: CDR1 LGHNA, CDR2 YNFKEQ.

This clonotype was observed a single time. The DNA of the CDR3 is TGCGCCAGCAGTGAGAACAGGGGGTCACCCCTCCACTTT. Translating it yields CASSENRGSPLHF. This chain links TRBV10-1 with TRBJ1-6; 8 bases line up with TRBD1. CDR3 size: 13 residues. The trim removed 2 bases at V and 10 bases at J, leaving 1 base unmatched. Germline CDR1 and CDR2: WNHNN and SYGVQD (reference sequence).

V and J are TRBV19 and TRBJ2-1, with D maybe TRBD1 (5 bases). The CDR3 loop spans 13 amino acids. Germline assignment: CDR1 LNHDA and CDR2 SQIVND (reference sequence). Deletions cut 4 bases from V and 4 bases from J, with 8 bases between. CDR3 protein: CASSTRVYNEQFF. The CDR3 DNA follows: TGTGCCAGTAGTACCAGGGTATACAATGAGCAGTTCTTC.

This clonotype occurred a few times. This chain uses TRBV29-1 with TRBJ1-1; D may be TRBD1 (5 bases). Trimming left V 6 bases short and J 7 bases short, with 9 bases between. CDR3 length: 10 residues. Germline-derived CDR1 and CDR2 are SQVTM and ANQGSEA. CDR3 loop: CSVVTVEAFF. The CDR3 region has the DNA TGCAGCGTGGTGACAGTTGAAGCTTTCTTT.

The V and J genes are TRBV5-5 and TRBJ1-5; D is ambiguous. Germline assignment: CDR1 SGHKS and CDR2 YYEKEE (reference sequence). This CDR3 is built from 15 residues. Trimming left V 4 bases short and J 2 bases short, with 13 bases between. The CDR3 reads CASSTGWGGNQPQHF. The CDR3 DNA follows: TGTGCCAGCAGCACGGGGTGGGGTGGCAATCAGCCCCAGCATTTT.

This clonotype has at least ten counts. This chain links TRBV4-1 with TRBJ1-2, with D perhaps matching TRBD1 (5 bases). Deletions cut 8 bases from V and 1 base from J, with 11 bases between. From germline, CDR1 is MGHRA and CDR2 YSYEKL. The CDR3 has 13 amino acids. Here the CDR3 DNA reads TGCGCCAGCGCCGGGGACGTTAACTATGGCTACACCTTC. This translates into CASAGDVNYGYTF.

This rearrangement joins TRBV20-1 to TRBJ2-7, with D possibly TRBD1 on 6 matching bases. CDR3 length: 12 amino acids. The germline V gene encodes CDR1 DFQATT and CDR2 SNEGSKA (reference sequence). V lost 8 bases and J 0 bases, leaving 11 bases between the germline ends. In DNA, the CDR3 is TGCAGTCCCGGGACAAGCTCCTACGAGCAGTACTTC. Translation gives CSPGTSSYEQYF.

The CDR3 bases are TGTGCCAGTAGTATTGGGACCGCCGGGGAGCAGTACTTC. Its translation is CASSIGTAGEQYF. This chain uses TRBV19 with TRBJ2-7, with D perhaps assigned TRBD1 or TRBD2 (5 bases each). V was shortened by 3 bases and J by 7 bases, with 13 bases between the two germline ends. From germline, CDR1 is LNHDA and CDR2 SQIVND (reference sequence). The CDR3 totals 13 residues.

The chain joins TRBV10-3 to TRBJ2-7, with 9 positions matching TRBD2. The length of the CDR3 is 15 residues. The germline CDR1 and CDR2 sequences are ENHRY and SYGVKD. V trimming: 4 bases; J trimming: 3 bases; junction bases outside the gene matches: 7. The CDR3 loop is CAISGSSGTDYEQYF. The CDR3 DNA reads TGTGCCATCAGTGGATCTAGCGGGACTGACTACGAGCAGTACTTC.

Comment on this clonotype: In this CDR3 the conserved last residue, phenylalanine or tryptophan, is missing, so a read error is likely. J is TRBJ2-7 and V is TRBV5-1, with 9 positions matching TRBD1. CDR1 is SGHRS and CDR2 is YFSETQ in the germline V gene. The CDR3 runs to 15 residues. J lost 5 bases, V lost 8 bases, and 14 bases had no gene match. The CDR3 is CASSPPWTGENEQYL. The CDR3 nucleotides are TGCGCCAGTAGCCCCCCTTGGACAGGGGAAAACGAGCAGTACCTC.

This clonotype was observed a handful of times. V gene TRBV24-1 combines with J gene TRBJ1-2, with a weak D call TRBD1 (5 bases). Germline V gene sequence: CDR1 KGHDR, CDR2 SFDVKD. The V end lost 3 bases, the J end lost 4 bases, and 8 bases lay between the germline ends. The CDR3 has 13 amino acids. In nucleotides, the CDR3 is TGTGCCACCAGTGATGGACATTTCTATGGCTACACCTTC. Protein: CATSDGHFYGYTF.